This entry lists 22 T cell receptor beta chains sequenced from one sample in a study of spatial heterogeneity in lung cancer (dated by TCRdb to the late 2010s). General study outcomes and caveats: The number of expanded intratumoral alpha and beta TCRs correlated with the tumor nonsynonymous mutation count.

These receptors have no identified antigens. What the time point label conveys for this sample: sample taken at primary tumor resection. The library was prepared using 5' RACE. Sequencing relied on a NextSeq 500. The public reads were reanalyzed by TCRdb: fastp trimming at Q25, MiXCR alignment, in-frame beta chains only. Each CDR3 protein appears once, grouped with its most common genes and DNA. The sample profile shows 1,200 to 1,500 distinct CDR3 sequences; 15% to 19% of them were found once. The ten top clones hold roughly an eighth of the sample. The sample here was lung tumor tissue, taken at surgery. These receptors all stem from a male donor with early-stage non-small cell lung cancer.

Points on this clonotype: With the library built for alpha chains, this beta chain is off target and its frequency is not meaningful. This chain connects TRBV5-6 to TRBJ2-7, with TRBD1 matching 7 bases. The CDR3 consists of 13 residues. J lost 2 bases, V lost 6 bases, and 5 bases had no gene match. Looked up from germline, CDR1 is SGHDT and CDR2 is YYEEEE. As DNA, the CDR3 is TGTGCCAGCACCTGGGGACAGACCTACGAGCAGTACTTC. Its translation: CASTWGQTYEQYF.

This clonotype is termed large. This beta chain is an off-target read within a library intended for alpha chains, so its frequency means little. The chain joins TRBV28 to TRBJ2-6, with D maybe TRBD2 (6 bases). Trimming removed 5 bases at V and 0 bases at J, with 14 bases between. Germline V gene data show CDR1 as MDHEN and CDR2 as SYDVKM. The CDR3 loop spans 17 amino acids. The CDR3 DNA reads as TGTGCCAGCAGTCAACCGCGGGACCCCTCTGGGGCCAACGTCCTGACTTTC. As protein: CASSQPRDPSGANVLTF.

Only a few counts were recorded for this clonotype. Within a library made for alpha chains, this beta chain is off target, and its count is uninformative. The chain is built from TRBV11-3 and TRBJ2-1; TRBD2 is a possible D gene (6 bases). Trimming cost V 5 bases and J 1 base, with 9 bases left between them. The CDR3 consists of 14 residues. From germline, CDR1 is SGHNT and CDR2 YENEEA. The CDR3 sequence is CASSPGTSYNEQFF. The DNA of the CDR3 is TGTGCCAGCAGCCCAGGGACTTCCTACAATGAGCAGTTCTTC.

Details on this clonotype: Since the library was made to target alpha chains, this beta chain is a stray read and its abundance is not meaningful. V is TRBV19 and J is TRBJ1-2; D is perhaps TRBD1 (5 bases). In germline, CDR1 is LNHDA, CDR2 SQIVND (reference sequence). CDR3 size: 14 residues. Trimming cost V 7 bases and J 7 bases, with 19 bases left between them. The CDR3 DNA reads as TGTGCCAGTAACGAACCGGGACTTAGAACTGGCTACACCTTC. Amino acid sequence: CASNEPGLRTGYTF.

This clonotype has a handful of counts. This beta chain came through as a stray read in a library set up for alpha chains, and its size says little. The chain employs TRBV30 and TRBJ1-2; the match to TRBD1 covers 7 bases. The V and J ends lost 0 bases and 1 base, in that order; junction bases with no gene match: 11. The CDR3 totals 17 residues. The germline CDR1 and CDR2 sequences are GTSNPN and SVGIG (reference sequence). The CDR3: CAWSVRGTETFNYGYTF. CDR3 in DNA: TGTGCCTGGAGTGTAAGGGGGACAGAAACCTTTAACTATGGCTACACCTTC.

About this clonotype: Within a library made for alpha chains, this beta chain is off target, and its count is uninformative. The CDR3 loop reads CASSAYGSGANVLTF. The DNA for the CDR3 is TGTGCCAGCAGCGCTTACGGCTCTGGGGCCAACGTCCTGACTTTC. V is TRBV9 and J is TRBJ2-6; D gene ambiguous. The CDR3 runs 15 residues. The germline CDR1 and CDR2 sequences are SGDLS and YYNGEE. Trimming stripped 3 bases from V and 0 bases from J, with 7 bases between.

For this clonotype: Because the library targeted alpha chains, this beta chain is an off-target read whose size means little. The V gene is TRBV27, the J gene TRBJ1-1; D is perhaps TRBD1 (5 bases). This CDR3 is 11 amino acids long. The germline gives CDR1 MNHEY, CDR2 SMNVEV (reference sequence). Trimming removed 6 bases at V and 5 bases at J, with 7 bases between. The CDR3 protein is CASRGGTEAFF. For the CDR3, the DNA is TGTGCCAGCAGGGGGGGTACTGAAGCTTTCTTT.

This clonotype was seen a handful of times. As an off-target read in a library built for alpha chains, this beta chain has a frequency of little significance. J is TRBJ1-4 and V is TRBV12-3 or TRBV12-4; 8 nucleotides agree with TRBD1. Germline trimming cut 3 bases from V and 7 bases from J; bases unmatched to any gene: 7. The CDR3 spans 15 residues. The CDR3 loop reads CASSLWTGRGEKLFF. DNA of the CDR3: TGTGCCAGCAGTTTGTGGACAGGGCGAGGTGAAAAACTGTTTTTT.

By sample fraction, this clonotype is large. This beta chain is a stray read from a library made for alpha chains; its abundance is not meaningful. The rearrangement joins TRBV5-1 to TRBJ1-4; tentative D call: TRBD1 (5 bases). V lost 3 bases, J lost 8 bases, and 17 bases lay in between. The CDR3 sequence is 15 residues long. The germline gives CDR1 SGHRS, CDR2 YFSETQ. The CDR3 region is CASSSTAHVQEKLFF. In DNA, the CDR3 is TGCGCCAGCAGCTCGACAGCCCACGTCCAGGAAAAACTGTTTTTT.

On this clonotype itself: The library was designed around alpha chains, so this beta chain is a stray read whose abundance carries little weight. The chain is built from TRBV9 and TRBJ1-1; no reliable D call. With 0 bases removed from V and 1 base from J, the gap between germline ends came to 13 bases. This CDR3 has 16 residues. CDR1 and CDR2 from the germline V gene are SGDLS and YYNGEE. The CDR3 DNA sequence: TGTGCCAGCAGCGTAGACCCCTTTGGGAGGAACACTGAAGCTTTCTTT. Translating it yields CASSVDPFGRNTEAFF.

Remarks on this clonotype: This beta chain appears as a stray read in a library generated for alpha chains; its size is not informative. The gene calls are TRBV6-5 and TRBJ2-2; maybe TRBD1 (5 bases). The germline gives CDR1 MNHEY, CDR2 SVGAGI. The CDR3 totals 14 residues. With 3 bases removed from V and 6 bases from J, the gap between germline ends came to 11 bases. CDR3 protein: CASSYSEGAGELFF. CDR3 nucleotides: TGTGCCAGCAGTTATTCCGAAGGGGCCGGGGAGCTGTTTTTT.

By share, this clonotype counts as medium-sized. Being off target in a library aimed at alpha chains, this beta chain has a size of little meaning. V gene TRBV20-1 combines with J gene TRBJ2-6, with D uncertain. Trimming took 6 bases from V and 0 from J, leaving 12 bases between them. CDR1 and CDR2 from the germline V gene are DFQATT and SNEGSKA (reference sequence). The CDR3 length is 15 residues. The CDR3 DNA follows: TGCAGTGCCTCCGGCCGCCTCTCTGGGGCCAACGTCCTGACTTTC. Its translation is CSASGRLSGANVLTF.

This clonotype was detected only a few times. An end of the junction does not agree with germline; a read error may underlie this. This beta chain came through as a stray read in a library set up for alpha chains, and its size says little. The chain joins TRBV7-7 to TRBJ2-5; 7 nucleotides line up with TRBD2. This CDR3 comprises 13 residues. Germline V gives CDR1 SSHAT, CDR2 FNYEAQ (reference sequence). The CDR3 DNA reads TGTGCTAGCAGCTTACACGGGGGGGAGACCCAGTACTTC. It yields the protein CASSLHGGETQYF. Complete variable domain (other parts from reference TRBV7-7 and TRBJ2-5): GAGVSQSPRYKVTKRGQDVTLRCDPISSHATLYWYQQALGQGPEFLTYFNYEAQPDKSGLPSDRFSAERPEGSISTLTIQRTEQRDSAMYRCASSLHGGETQYFGPGTRLLVL.

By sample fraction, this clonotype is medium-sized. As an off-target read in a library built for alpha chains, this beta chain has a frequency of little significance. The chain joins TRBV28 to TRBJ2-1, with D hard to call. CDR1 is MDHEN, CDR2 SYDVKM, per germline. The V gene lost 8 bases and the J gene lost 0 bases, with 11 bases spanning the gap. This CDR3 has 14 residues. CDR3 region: CASSKGDSYNEQFF. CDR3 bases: TGTGCCAGCTCTAAAGGTGACTCCTACAATGAGCAGTTCTTC.

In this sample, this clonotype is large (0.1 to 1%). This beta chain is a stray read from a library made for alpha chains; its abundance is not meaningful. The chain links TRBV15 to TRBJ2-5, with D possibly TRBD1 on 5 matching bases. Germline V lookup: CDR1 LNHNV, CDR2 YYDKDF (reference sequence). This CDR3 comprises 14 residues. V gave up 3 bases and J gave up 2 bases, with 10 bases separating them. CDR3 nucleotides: TGTGCCACCAGCAGGGTCGACAGACAAGAGACCCAGTACTTC. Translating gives CATSRVDRQETQYF.

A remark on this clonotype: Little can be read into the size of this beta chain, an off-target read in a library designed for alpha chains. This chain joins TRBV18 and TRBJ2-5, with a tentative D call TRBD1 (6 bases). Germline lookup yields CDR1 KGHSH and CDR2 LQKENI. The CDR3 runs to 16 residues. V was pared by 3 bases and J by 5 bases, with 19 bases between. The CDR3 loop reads CASSPALGARAETQYF. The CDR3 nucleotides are TGTGCCAGCTCACCCGCATTGGGGGCGCGAGCGGAGACCCAGTACTTC.

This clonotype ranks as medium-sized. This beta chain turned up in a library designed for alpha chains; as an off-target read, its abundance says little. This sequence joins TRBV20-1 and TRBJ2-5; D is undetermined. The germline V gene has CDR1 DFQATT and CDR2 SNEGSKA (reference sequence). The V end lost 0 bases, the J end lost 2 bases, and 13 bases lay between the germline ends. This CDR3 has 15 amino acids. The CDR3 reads CSARDMGPAQETQYF. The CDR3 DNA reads TGCAGTGCTAGAGATATGGGTCCCGCTCAAGAGACCCAGTACTTC.

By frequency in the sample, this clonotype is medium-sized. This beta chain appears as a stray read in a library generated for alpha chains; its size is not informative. Written as DNA, the CDR3 is TGCGCCAGCAGCTTAGTGGCAGCGGGCGGTTTCTCGAACACCGGGGAGCTGTTTTTT. Its translation: CASSLVAAGGFSNTGELFF. The rearrangement joins TRBV5-1 to TRBJ2-2, with D tentatively TRBD2 (6 bases). CDR1 SGHRS and CDR2 YFSETQ come from the germline V gene. This CDR3 has 19 residues. Trimming removed 2 bases at V and 0 bases at J, with 20 bases between.

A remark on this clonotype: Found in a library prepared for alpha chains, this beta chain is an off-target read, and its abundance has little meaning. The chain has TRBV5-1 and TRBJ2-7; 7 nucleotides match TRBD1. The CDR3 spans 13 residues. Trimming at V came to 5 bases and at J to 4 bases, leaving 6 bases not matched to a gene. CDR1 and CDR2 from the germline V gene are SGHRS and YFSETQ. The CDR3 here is CASSPNRGYEQYF. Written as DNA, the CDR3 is TGCGCCAGCAGTCCGAACAGGGGATACGAGCAGTACTTC.

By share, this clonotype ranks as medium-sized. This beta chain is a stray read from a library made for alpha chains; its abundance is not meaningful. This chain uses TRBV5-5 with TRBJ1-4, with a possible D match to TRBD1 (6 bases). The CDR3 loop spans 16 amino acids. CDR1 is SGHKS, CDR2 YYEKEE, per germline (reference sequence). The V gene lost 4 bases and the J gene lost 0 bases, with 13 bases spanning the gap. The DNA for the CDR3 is TGTGCCAGCAGCCGGGTACAGGGATCAACTAATGAAAAACTGTTTTTT. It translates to CASSRVQGSTNEKLFF.

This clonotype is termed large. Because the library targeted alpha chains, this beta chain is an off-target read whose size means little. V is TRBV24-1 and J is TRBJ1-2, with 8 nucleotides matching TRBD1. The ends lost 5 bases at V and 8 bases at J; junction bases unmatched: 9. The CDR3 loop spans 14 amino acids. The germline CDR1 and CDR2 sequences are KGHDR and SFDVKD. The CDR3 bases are TGTGCCACCAGTGCCACTGGACAGGGCGGCGGCTACACCTTC. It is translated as CATSATGQGGGYTF.

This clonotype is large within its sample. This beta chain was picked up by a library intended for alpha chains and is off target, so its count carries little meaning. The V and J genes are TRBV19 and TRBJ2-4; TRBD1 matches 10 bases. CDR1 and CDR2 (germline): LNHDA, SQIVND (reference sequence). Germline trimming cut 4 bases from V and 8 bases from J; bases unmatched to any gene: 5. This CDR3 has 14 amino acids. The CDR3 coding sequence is TGTGCCAGTAGTAAGGCCGGACAGGGGGACATTCAGTACTTC. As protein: CASSKAGQGDIQYF.